The present entry profiles one T cell receptor beta chain with its context. As yet, its antigen is unknown. Sequencing was performed with immunoSEQ multiplex PCR; in TCRdb, only in-frame clones are kept and a portion is missing. The table has about 60,000 clones, about 86% seen once. This specimen comes from a study of OX40 agonist ivuxolimab in advanced cancers. Germline V gene lookup returns CDR1 MNHEY and CDR2 SVGAGI. After removal of 0 bases from V and 7 bases from J, the junction contained 5 bases not matched to a gene. The CDR3 is made up of 14 amino acids. Study results and limitations: Partial responders at 0.1-3.0 mg/kg had among the lowest clonal expansion.

The sequence was obtained from an adult with an advanced solid tumor such as melanoma, head and neck, liver or kidney cancer. Source: CD4+ or CD8+ T cells sorted from blood, taken in a trial of the OX40 agonist ivuxolimab. This chain joins TRBV6-5 and TRBJ1-2; TRBD1 matches at 7 bases. CDR3 bases: TGTGCCAGCAGTTACTCCAGACAGGGAGGTGGCTACACCTTC. Translating gives CASSYSRQGGGYTF.